The 27 T cell receptor beta chains below all came from one sample that was sequenced in a study of graft-versus-host responses after intestinal transplantation. Which antigens these TCRs recognize remains unknown. TCRdb's table, derived via immunoSEQ multiplex PCR, lists solely in-frame clones and lacks some. The table lists about 82,000 clones, roughly 91% of them singletons. Sample: unstimulated CD4+ T cells sorted from spleen or lymph node cells, taken before intestinal transplant. The receptors here all came from a human donor who received an intestinal transplant.

This clone was counted a single time. This chain joins TRBV10-1 and TRBJ2-3; TRBD2 agrees at 7 bases. CDR3 length: 14 residues. Per the germline V gene, CDR1 is WNHNN and CDR2 is SYGVQD (reference sequence). Unmatched junction bases numbered 5, after V lost 6 bases and J lost 2 bases. CDR3 sequence (DNA): TGCGCCAGCAGACGGGGGGACGACACAGATACGCAGTATTTT. Encoded protein: CASRRGDDTDTQYF.

CDR3 region: CASSFDRGGTEAFF. The DNA for the CDR3 is TGTGCCAGCAGTTTCGACAGGGGTGGAACTGAAGCTTTCTTT. This chain uses TRBV6-5 with TRBJ1-1, with 8 nucleotides matching TRBD1. CDR1 MNHEY and CDR2 SVGAGI come from the germline V gene. The CDR3 has 14 residues. V lost 4 bases, J lost 5 bases, and 6 bases stayed unmatched.

The chain joins TRBV14 to TRBJ2-6; tentative D call: TRBD1 (6 bases). Germline V gene lookup returns CDR1 SGHDN and CDR2 FVKESK. CDR3 length: 15 residues. The germline V and J ends were trimmed by 6 bases and 4 bases, with 13 bases remaining between them. CDR3: CASRLGQPGANVLTF. In nucleotides, the CDR3 is TGTGCCAGCAGACTCGGACAGCCAGGGGCCAACGTCCTGACTTTC.

The V gene is TRBV2, the J gene TRBJ1-1, with 9 bases that match TRBD1. The CDR3 runs 13 residues. Germline CDR1 reads SNHLY; CDR2 reads FYNNEI. Trimming at V came to 3 bases and at J to 5 bases, leaving 1 base not matched to a gene. In nucleotides, the CDR3 is TGTGCCAGCAGTGAGGACAGGGGTACTGAAGCTTTCTTT. Protein product: CASSEDRGTEAFF.

The V call is TRBV7-9, the J call TRBJ1-2, with TRBD1 matching over 9 bases. From germline, CDR1 is SEHNR and CDR2 FQNEAQ (reference sequence). The CDR3 is 15 amino acids. With 5 bases clipped from V and 5 bases from J, the junction kept 9 bases outside the gene matches. Written as DNA, the CDR3 is TGTGCCAGCAGCCCTTCCCGGGACAGGGATTATGGCTACACCTTC. As protein: CASSPSRDRDYGYTF.

The chain couples TRBV19 to TRBJ1-5; no reliable D call. The CDR3 is 15 residues long. The ends were cut back, 3 bases at V and 1 base at J, with 10 bases in the middle. Germline CDR1 and CDR2: LNHDA and SQIVND (reference sequence). CDR3 sequence: CASSMIGLSNQPQHF. The CDR3 nucleotides read TGTGCCAGTAGTATGATTGGACTGAGCAATCAGCCCCAGCATTTT.

The genes are TRBV19 and TRBJ2-3, with D possibly matching TRBD2 (7 bases). CDR3 size: 15 residues. With 3 bases removed from V and 2 bases from J, the gap between germline ends came to 12 bases. Germline CDR1 is LNHDA and CDR2 is SQIVND (reference sequence). CDR3 loop: CASSMGGLTTDTQYF. CDR3 nucleotide sequence: TGTGCCAGTAGTATGGGGGGGCTGACCACAGATACGCAGTATTTT.

This clone was observed once. The CDR3 DNA follows: TGCGCCAGCAGCTTGGACGGACAGACTTACGAGCAGTACTTC. This encodes CASSLDGQTYEQYF. The chain couples TRBV5-1 to TRBJ2-7, with a possible D match to TRBD1 (6 bases). The CDR3 totals 14 residues. Germline V gene data show CDR1 as SGHRS and CDR2 as YFSETQ. With 0 bases removed from V and 4 bases from J, the gap between germline ends came to 11 bases. The variable domain in full, with the rest retrieved from reference TRBV5-1 and TRBJ2-7, is KAGVTQTPRYLIKTRGQQVTLSCSPISGHRSVSWYQQTPGQGLQFLFEYFSETQRNKGNFPGRFSGRQFSNSRSEMNVSTLELGDSALYLCASSLDGQTYEQYFGPGTRLTVT.

The chain couples TRBV4-1 to TRBJ2-7; D gene unclear. Per the germline V gene, CDR1 is MGHRA and CDR2 is YSYEKL. This CDR3 contains 15 residues. V was shortened by 1 base and J by 9 bases, with 19 bases between the two germline ends. The CDR3 region has the DNA TGCGCCAGCAGCCAAGCCAATTCACGTTCCCCGGGGCAGTACTTC. This translates into CASSQANSRSPGQYF.

V and J are TRBV6-5 and TRBJ2-3, with TRBD2 identical over 10 bases. V shed 2 bases, J shed 0 bases, and the junction held 2 bases outside the gene matches. The CDR3 is 16 residues long. Looked up from germline, CDR1 is MNHEY and CDR2 is SVGAGI. For the CDR3, the DNA is TGTGCCAGCAGTTACCAGCGGGGGGGTAGCACAGATACGCAGTATTTT. It encodes CASSYQRGGSTDTQYF.

The chain has TRBV7-7 and TRBJ2-7; 10 bases agree with TRBD2. This CDR3 spans 14 amino acids. CDR1 and CDR2 (germline): SSHAT, FNYEAQ (reference sequence). With V trimmed by 11 bases and J by 1 base, 8 bases remained unmatched. The CDR3 sequence is CAPRTSGFSYEQYF. CDR3 in DNA: TGTGCCCCGCGGACTAGCGGTTTTTCCTACGAGCAGTACTTC.

This chain links TRBV7-2 with TRBJ2-2, with 12 nucleotides matching TRBD1. Germline V gene sequence: CDR1 SGHTA, CDR2 FQGNSA. This CDR3 is built from 15 residues. V was clipped by 3 bases and J by 6 bases; unmatched bases: 2. The CDR3: CASSFRDRGPGELFF. CDR3 in DNA: TGTGCCAGCAGCTTCCGGGACAGGGGGCCCGGGGAGCTGTTTTTT.

CDR3 coding DNA: TGTGCCAGCAGTCCTTCGGTGAGCTCCTACGAGCAGTACTTC. This translates into CASSPSVSSYEQYF. The genes are TRBV6-5 and TRBJ2-7; D is unresolved. Between the trimmed V and J ends, which lost 5 bases and 0 bases, there was a span of 11 bases. Per the germline V gene, CDR1 is MNHEY and CDR2 is SVGAGI. This CDR3 region has 14 residues.

This clone was seen only once. V and J are TRBV2 and TRBJ2-7; possible D gene TRBD2, 6 bases. The V gene lost 9 bases and the J gene lost 6 bases, with 18 bases spanning the gap. This CDR3 comprises 13 residues. The germline CDR1 and CDR2 sequences are SNHLY and FYNNEI. This CDR3 reads CASLARPEGEQYF. Here the CDR3 DNA reads TGTGCCAGTTTAGCGAGGCCGGAGGGCGAGCAGTACTTC.

This chain connects TRBV27 to TRBJ1-4; 10 bases map to TRBD1. Germline values: CDR1 MNHEY, CDR2 SMNVEV (reference sequence). J gave up 8 bases and V 2 bases, and 8 bases lay outside the gene matches. The CDR3 is 16 amino acids. CDR3 loop: CASSLTVGTGVEKLFF. CDR3 nucleotide sequence: TGTGCCAGCAGTTTAACCGTCGGGACAGGGGTCGAAAAACTGTTTTTT.

A remark on this clone: No conserved phenylalanine or tryptophan ends this CDR3, so it is likely a read error. The V and J genes are TRBV5-1 and TRBJ1-1; 8 bases line up with TRBD1. Germline values: CDR1 SGHRS, CDR2 YFSETQ. The V segment lost 1 base and the J segment 3 bases; nucleotides outside the gene matches: 8. This CDR3 is 16 amino acids long. The CDR3 here is CASSLRTGGQDTEAFL. CDR3 coding DNA: TGCGCCAGCAGCTTGAGAACAGGGGGGCAGGACACTGAAGCTTTCCTT.

The V gene is TRBV29-1, the J gene TRBJ2-2; 15 bases agree with TRBD2. CDR1 is SQVTM, CDR2 ANQGSEA, per germline. With 6 bases clipped from V and 0 bases from J, the junction kept 5 bases outside the gene matches. The CDR3 covers 17 residues. The CDR3 region has the DNA TGCAGCGTCGCCGGACTAGCGGGGGGGCCGAACACCGGGGAGCTGTTTTTT. Protein: CSVAGLAGGPNTGELFF.

This chain links TRBV7-2 with TRBJ1-3, with D hard to call. CDR1 and CDR2 from the germline V gene are SGHTA and FQGNSA. The CDR3 covers 15 residues. Trimming pared 3 bases from V and 0 bases from J, leaving 9 bases between. The CDR3 protein is CASSFERSSGNTIYF. The CDR3 DNA follows: TGTGCCAGCAGCTTTGAACGGAGCTCTGGAAACACCATATATTTT.

This clone was detected a few times. This chain connects TRBV6-1 to TRBJ2-4, with D possibly TRBD1 on 6 matching bases. Trimming removed 0 bases at V and 1 base at J, with 10 bases between. The germline V gene has CDR1 MNHNS and CDR2 SASEGT. The CDR3 covers 16 residues. Here the CDR3 reads CASSEAAGVAKNIQYF. The CDR3 DNA follows: TGTGCCAGCAGTGAAGCGGCAGGGGTGGCCAAAAACATTCAGTACTTC.

The CDR3 coding sequence is TGTGCCAGCAGCTTCCGGGCGCGGGACACTGAAGCTTTCTTT. As protein: CASSFRARDTEAFF. The rearrangement uses TRBV5-4 and TRBJ1-1; no clear D gene. Germline values: CDR1 SGHNT, CDR2 YYREEE (reference sequence). V was pared by 2 bases and J by 3 bases, with 11 bases between. The CDR3 is 14 residues long.

V and J are TRBV2 and TRBJ1-1; D remains unclear. The CDR3 is 13 residues long. Looked up from germline, CDR1 is SNHLY and CDR2 is FYNNEI. V gave up 3 bases and J gave up 1 base, with 6 bases separating them. CDR3 sequence reads: CASSDEENTEAFF. In nucleotides, the CDR3 is TGTGCCAGCAGTGATGAGGAGAACACTGAAGCTTTCTTT.

The chain is built from TRBV18 and TRBJ1-2; D call uncertain. The CDR3 spans 14 residues. Trimming removed 2 bases from V and 0 bases from J, with 7 bases in between. CDR1 and CDR2 from the germline V gene are KGHSH and LQKENI. The CDR3 DNA reads TGTGCCAGCTCACCATCAAGAGCTAACTATGGCTACACCTTC. It encodes CASSPSRANYGYTF.

This chain joins TRBV18 and TRBJ1-5; 12 bases are a match to TRBD1. The CDR3 covers 15 residues. J lost 6 bases, V lost 3 bases, and 3 bases had no gene match. Germline CDR1 is KGHSH and CDR2 is LQKENI. Here the CDR3 DNA reads TGTGCCAGCTCACCCGGGACAGGGGGCACTCAGCCCCAGCATTTT. Translated, it gives CASSPGTGGTQPQHF.

V gene TRBV19 combines with J gene TRBJ2-1; 10 nucleotides line up with TRBD2. Germline-derived CDR1 and CDR2 are LNHDA and SQIVND (reference sequence). The CDR3 runs 15 residues. V was clipped by 5 bases and J by 4 bases; unmatched bases: 5. CDR3 residues: CASSFLAGVYNEQFF. CDR3 bases: TGTGCCAGTAGTTTTCTAGCGGGGGTATACAATGAGCAGTTCTTC.

This clone was counted between two and nine times. The chain uses TRBV7-9 and TRBJ1-1, with 8 bases fitting TRBD1. Losses at the gene ends were 5 bases for V and 6 bases for J; bases not matched to a gene: 11. From germline, CDR1 is SEHNR and CDR2 FQNEAQ (reference sequence). The CDR3 consists of 15 residues. This CDR3 is CASSPGGGGRSEAFF. As DNA, the CDR3 is TGTGCCAGCAGCCCAGGGGGCGGGGGAAGGTCTGAAGCTTTCTTT.

The chain joins TRBV29-1 to TRBJ2-1; maybe TRBD1 (6 bases). Germline CDR1 reads SQVTM; CDR2 reads ANQGSEA. With 6 bases removed from V and 3 bases from J, the gap between germline ends came to 9 bases. This CDR3 is 12 amino acids long. CDR3 sequence reads: CSVGGFYNEQFF. The CDR3 DNA sequence: TGCAGCGTAGGGGGTTTCTACAATGAGCAGTTCTTC.

The chain links TRBV30 to TRBJ1-2; D uncertain. Germline V gene lookup returns CDR1 GTSNPN and CDR2 SVGIG (reference sequence). Between the trimmed V and J ends, which lost 2 bases and 2 bases, there was a span of 9 bases. The CDR3 covers 13 residues. The CDR3 DNA is TGTGCCTGGAGTTCAGGTCAGAACTATGGCTACACCTTC. This sequence encodes CAWSSGQNYGYTF.